The 32 T cell receptor beta chains in this list originate from one sample, sequenced in a study of T cell responses to AZD1222 COVID-19 vaccine. Profiling relied on immunoSEQ multiplex PCR, and the TCRdb table lists in-frame clones only, not all of them. Among around 52,000 clones listed, about 86% were seen once. Sequences were derived from peripheral blood, sampled on day 0 of AZD1222 vaccination. The receptor set was obtained from an adult in good health.

This clone was observed a handful of times. Germline and junction disagree at one end, which may indicate a read error. CDR3 in DNA: TGTGCCACCAGCAGAGTATCACCCCCAAATCTGCCCCAGCATTTT. This translates into CATSRVSPPNLPQHF. This chain links TRBV15 with TRBJ1-5; D is uncertain. The CDR3 covers 15 residues. Germline V gives CDR1 LNHNV, CDR2 YYDKDF (reference sequence).

There are a few counts of this clone. The genes are TRBV14 and TRBJ1-1; tentatively, D is TRBD1 (5 bases). CDR1 is SGHDN and CDR2 is FVKESK in the germline V gene. The CDR3 covers 15 residues. Trimming took off 1 base at V and 3 bases at J, with 12 bases between the two ends. CDR3 amino acids: CASSQAIGAYTEAFF. The DNA of the CDR3 is TGTGCCAGCAGCCAAGCAATTGGGGCTTACACTGAAGCTTTCTTT.

This clone was picked up one time. The rearrangement uses TRBV2 and TRBJ2-7; 7 nucleotides align to TRBD2. J was trimmed by 1 base and V by 7 bases; bases with no gene match: 7. The CDR3 consists of 14 residues. Looked up from germline, CDR1 is SNHLY and CDR2 is FYNNEI. Here the CDR3 DNA reads TGTGCCAGCAAAAATGGGGAGGGTTCCTACGAGCAGTACTTC. Residues: CASKNGEGSYEQYF.

This clone was found a few times. The chain combines TRBV30 with TRBJ1-1; D uncertain. Trimming removed 5 bases from V and 11 bases from J, with 12 bases in between. Germline CDR1 is GTSNPN and CDR2 is SVGIG (reference sequence). The CDR3 loop spans 10 amino acids. The CDR3 sequence is CAWGEGAAFF. CDR3 bases: TGTGCCTGGGGGGAGGGTGCTGCTTTCTTT. The variable domain in full, completed from reference TRBV30 and TRBJ1-1, reads SQTIHQWPATLVQPVGSPLSLECTVEGTSNPNLYWYRQAAGRGLQLLFYSVGIGQISSEVPQNLSASRPQDRQFILSSKKLLLSDSGFYLCAWGEGAAFFGQGTRLTVV.

This clone showed up just a few times. V and J are TRBV6-5 and TRBJ1-5; D may be TRBD1 (5 bases). V was trimmed by 7 bases and J by 10 bases, leaving 23 bases between them. The length of the CDR3 is 15 residues. Germline CDR1 MNHEY, CDR2 SVGAGI. CDR3: CASTREGQIALPQHF. CDR3 DNA sequence: TGTGCCAGCACCAGGGAAGGGCAGATCGCCCTTCCCCAGCATTTT.

The chain employs TRBV5-1 and TRBJ1-1; a weak D match, TRBD1 (5 bases). CDR1 SGHRS and CDR2 YFSETQ come from the germline V gene. The CDR3 length is 18 residues. The V end was cut by 1 base, the J end by 4 bases, with 23 bases between. Here the CDR3 reads CASSLSWGVVGPATEAFF. The DNA for the CDR3 is TGCGCCAGCAGCTTGTCTTGGGGGGTAGTGGGCCCCGCCACTGAAGCTTTCTTT.

This chain joins TRBV4-1 and TRBJ2-7, with TRBD2 matching over 9 bases. CDR3 length equals 15 residues. The V gene's germline CDR1 is MGHRA and CDR2 YSYEKL. V was pared by 4 bases and J by 4 bases, with 8 bases of the junction left unmatched. The CDR3 spells CASSPRLADLYEQYF. CDR3 DNA sequence: TGCGCCAGCAGCCCCAGACTAGCGGATTTATACGAGCAGTACTTC.

This clone was seen only once. This chain joins TRBV19 and TRBJ2-2, with 7 bases aligning to TRBD2. CDR1 and CDR2 from the germline V gene are LNHDA and SQIVND (reference sequence). Trimming at V came to 7 bases and at J to 4 bases, leaving 3 bases not matched to a gene. The CDR3 has 13 residues. The CDR3 DNA reads TGTGCCAGTACGCGCGGGAGCACCGGGGAGCTGTTTTTT. Translating gives CASTRGSTGELFF.

This clone was seen only once. The chain recombines TRBV5-8 with TRBJ2-2; 7 positions match TRBD1. V lost 1 base and J lost 10; bases outside the gene matches: 16. The CDR3 consists of 17 residues. The V gene's germline CDR1 is SGHTS and CDR2 YDEGEE. The CDR3 DNA is TGTGCCAGCAGCTTGTTCATAAAACAGGGGACCTCGGAGGAGCTGTTTTTT. Encoded protein: CASSLFIKQGTSEELFF.

The chain has TRBV6-5 and TRBJ1-4, with unresolved D. Trimming cost V 0 bases and J 1 base, with 9 bases left between them. This CDR3 contains 16 residues. Germline-derived CDR1 and CDR2 are MNHEY and SVGAGI. The CDR3 coding sequence is TGTGCCAGCAGTTACTCACCCCGGGAAACTAATGAAAAACTGTTTTTT. It codes for CASSYSPRETNEKLFF.

The rearrangement uses TRBV7-9 and TRBJ2-7, with D possibly being TRBD1 (5 bases). The V and J ends lost 8 bases and 0 bases respectively, with 23 bases between them. Germline CDR1 SEHNR, CDR2 FQNEAQ (reference sequence). The CDR3 is made up of 17 amino acids. Written as DNA, the CDR3 is TGTGCCAGCCTCCCAGGGTCATCCTTAGTGAGCTCCTACGAGCAGTACTTC. Residues: CASLPGSSLVSSYEQYF. The entire variable domain, with the rest obtained from reference TRBV7-9 and TRBJ2-7, is as follows: DTGVSQNPRHKITKRGQNVTFRCDPISEHNRLYWYRQTLGQGPEFLTYFQNEAQLEKSRLLSDRFSAERPKGSFSTLEIQRTEQGDSAMYLCASLPGSSLVSSYEQYFGPGTRLTVT.

V gene TRBV19 combines with J gene TRBJ2-7, with 11 bases fitting TRBD2. Germline V gives CDR1 LNHDA, CDR2 SQIVND (reference sequence). V shed 5 bases, J shed 1 base, and the junction held 7 bases outside the gene matches. The CDR3 covers 16 residues. CDR3 nucleotides: TGTGCCAGTAGTCAAAGACTAGCGGGACCTTCCTACGAGCAGTACTTC. The encoded protein is CASSQRLAGPSYEQYF.

This rearrangement joins TRBV5-1 to TRBJ2-2; 11 bases line up with TRBD2. Germline values: CDR1 SGHRS, CDR2 YFSETQ. This CDR3 has 20 amino acids. Trimming took 1 base from V and 2 from J; bases not matched to a gene: 13. This CDR3 is CASSLFLGTSGQSNTGELFF. CDR3 sequence (DNA): TGCGCCAGCAGCTTGTTCCTCGGGACTAGCGGCCAATCAAACACCGGGGAGCTGTTTTTT.

This clone was seen only once. This chain links TRBV20-1 with TRBJ1-1; D remains ambiguous. This CDR3 contains 8 residues. V lost 1 base and J 10 bases, leaving 1 base between the germline ends. Germline lookup yields CDR1 DFQATT and CDR2 SNEGSKA (reference sequence). CDR3 sequence: CSARVAFF. CDR3 DNA sequence: TGCAGTGCTAGAGTAGCTTTCTTT.

The chain employs TRBV30 and TRBJ1-3; D unclear. Germline CDR1 GTSNPN, CDR2 SVGIG (reference sequence). Deletions cut 3 bases from V and 0 bases from J, with 21 bases between. This CDR3 comprises 18 residues. The CDR3 DNA reads as TGTGCCTGGAGCCGGGCGGACTGGAACTCTCGCTCTGGAAACACCATATATTTT. Translated: CAWSRADWNSRSGNTIYF.

This clone was counted a few times. The chain recombines TRBV21-1 with TRBJ2-3; TRBD2 was called by the table and not checked on the DNA. TRBV21-1 is termed a pseudogene. The CDR3 is made up of 15 amino acids. The CDR3 bases are TGTGCCAGCATAAGCGGGAGGGCCGGGGGAGATACGCAGTATTTT. It translates to CASISGRAGGDTQYF.

J is TRBJ2-7 and V is TRBV5-1, with 10 bases aligning to TRBD1. Germline values: CDR1 SGHRS, CDR2 YFSETQ. The J segment lost 3 bases and the V segment lost 2 bases, leaving 11 bases of the junction unmatched. The CDR3 is 17 amino acids. CDR3 in DNA: TGCGCCAGCAGCTTCGGTCGGACGGGGACAGGGGTCTACGAGCAGTACTTC. Translated, it gives CASSFGRTGTGVYEQYF.

DNA of the CDR3: TGTGCCAGCAGTTACCTAGGGCCCCGCAAGACCCAGTACTTC. Protein: CASSYLGPRKTQYF. The chain is built from TRBV6-5 and TRBJ2-5; no definite D call. This CDR3 is 14 amino acids long. Germline lookup yields CDR1 MNHEY and CDR2 SVGAGI. Trimming removed 2 bases at V and 6 bases at J, with 13 bases between.

This sequence joins TRBV2 and TRBJ2-7; possibly TRBD1 for D (6 bases). The germline V gene encodes CDR1 SNHLY and CDR2 FYNNEI. This CDR3 comprises 14 residues. V lost 6 bases, J lost 1 base, and 13 bases lay in between. In DNA, the CDR3 is TGTGCCAGCAGCGCCCCGGACAGTTCCTACGAGCAGTACTTC. Translation gives CASSAPDSSYEQYF.

The chain recombines TRBV18 with TRBJ1-1; no clear D gene. The CDR3 consists of 14 residues. V was trimmed by 3 bases and J by 1 base, leaving 9 bases between them. Germline CDR1 is KGHSH and CDR2 is LQKENI. CDR3 sequence: CASSPAGGNTEAFF. The CDR3 DNA is TGTGCCAGCTCACCCGCTGGCGGGAACACTGAAGCTTTCTTT.

V is TRBV9 and J is TRBJ2-4; D unresolved. The CDR3 is made up of 15 amino acids. Germline values: CDR1 SGDLS, CDR2 YYNGEE. Trimming took 0 bases from V and 5 from J, leaving 12 bases between them. The CDR3 DNA sequence: TGTGCCAGCAGCGTAGGAGATGGGCCACAAAACATTCAGTACTTC. Encoded protein: CASSVGDGPQNIQYF.

The chain carries TRBV7-8 and TRBJ2-7; 7 bases align to TRBD1. The CDR3 has 14 amino acids. CDR1 and CDR2 from the germline V gene are SGHVS and FQNEAQ. The J segment lost 7 bases and the V segment lost 5 bases, leaving 11 bases of the junction unmatched. This chain's CDR3 is CASSRGTDFGEQYF. Here the CDR3 DNA reads TGTGCCAGCAGCCGAGGGACAGATTTCGGAGAGCAGTACTTC.

The rearrangement uses TRBV6-5 and TRBJ2-1; the D gene could be TRBD1 or TRBD2 (5 bases each). Germline V gene data show CDR1 as MNHEY and CDR2 as SVGAGI. The V end lost 4 bases, the J end lost 9 bases, and 10 bases lay between the germline ends. This CDR3 is built from 12 residues. In nucleotides, the CDR3 is TGTGCCAGCAGTTCGTACGGGGCTGAGCAGTTCTTC. Translated, it gives CASSSYGAEQFF.

The gene calls are TRBV30 and TRBJ2-7; D gene unclear. V lost 4 bases and J 2 bases, leaving 15 bases between the germline ends. The germline CDR1 and CDR2 sequences are GTSNPN and SVGIG (reference sequence). The CDR3 contains 14 residues. CDR3 bases: TGTGCCTGGACCCATCAGGCCCTCACCTACGAGCAGTACTTC. This encodes CAWTHQALTYEQYF.

The V and J genes are TRBV19 and TRBJ1-1; TRBD1 agrees at 8 bases. CDR3 length equals 15 residues. Germline CDR1 is LNHDA and CDR2 is SQIVND (reference sequence). The V gene end was trimmed by 3 bases and the J gene end by 1 base; junction bases not matched to a gene: 4. CDR3 loop: CASSIVGTGNTEAFF. As DNA, the CDR3 is TGTGCCAGTAGTATCGTTGGGACAGGGAACACTGAAGCTTTCTTT. Based on the CDR3 plus reference TRBV19 and TRBJ1-1, the full variable domain is DGGITQSPKYLFRKEGQNVTLSCEQNLNHDAMYWYRQDPGQGLRLIYYSQIVNDFQKGDIAEGYSVSREKKESFPLTVTSAQKNPTAFYLCASSIVGTGNTEAFFGQGTRLTVV.

This chain connects TRBV29-1 to TRBJ1-2, with TRBD1 identical over 8 bases. V lost 3 bases, J lost 1 base, and 13 bases stayed unmatched. The germline gives CDR1 SQVTM, CDR2 ANQGSEA. CDR3 length: 17 amino acids. The CDR3 DNA reads TGCAGCGTTGATTCATCAGTCGGGACAGGAGTTAACTATGGCTACACCTTC. It is translated as CSVDSSVGTGVNYGYTF.

V is TRBV19 and J is TRBJ1-3, with D perhaps TRBD1 (5 bases). The CDR3 runs to 16 residues. Trimming shortened V by 4 bases and J by 2 bases, and 15 bases separated the two germline ends. Germline V CDR1 and CDR2: LNHDA, SQIVND (reference sequence). The CDR3 reads CASSSTGATAGNTIYF. In DNA, the CDR3 is TGTGCCAGTAGTAGCACAGGTGCTACGGCTGGAAACACCATATATTTT.

The V and J genes are TRBV10-3 and TRBJ2-2; weak D call: TRBD2 (5 bases). V was shortened by 2 bases and J by 8 bases, with 12 bases between the two germline ends. The CDR3 totals 14 residues. Looked up from germline, CDR1 is ENHRY and CDR2 is SYGVKD. The CDR3 loop reads CAISEVRGLGELFF. CDR3 DNA: TGTGCCATCAGTGAGGTCCGGGGTTTGGGGGAGCTGTTTTTT.

V gene TRBV2 combines with J gene TRBJ2-3; tentatively, D is TRBD1 (6 bases). The CDR3 has 14 amino acids. V was pared by 6 bases and J by 0 bases, with 10 bases between. In germline, CDR1 is SNHLY, CDR2 FYNNEI. The CDR3 DNA reads TGTGCCAGCAGGGACAGACTTAGCACAGATACGCAGTATTTT. Translated: CASRDRLSTDTQYF. Full variable domain (remainder filled in from reference TRBV2 and TRBJ2-3): EPEVTQTPSHQVTQMGQEVILRCVPISNHLYFYWYRQILGQKVEFLVSFYNNEISEKSEIFDDQFSVERPDGSNFTLKIRSTKLEDSAMYFCASRDRLSTDTQYFGPGTRLTVL.

The chain uses TRBV19 and TRBJ2-1; 7 positions agree with TRBD2. This CDR3 comprises 14 residues. Per the germline V gene, CDR1 is LNHDA and CDR2 is SQIVND (reference sequence). Unmatched junction bases numbered 2, after V lost 3 bases and J lost 3 bases. CDR3 sequence: CASSIASGYNEQFF. In nucleotides, the CDR3 is TGTGCCAGTAGTATTGCTAGCGGCTACAATGAGCAGTTCTTC. Based on the CDR3 plus reference TRBV19 and TRBJ2-1, the full variable domain is DGGITQSPKYLFRKEGQNVTLSCEQNLNHDAMYWYRQDPGQGLRLIYYSQIVNDFQKGDIAEGYSVSREKKESFPLTVTSAQKNPTAFYLCASSIASGYNEQFFGPGTRLTVL.

The chain combines TRBV7-8 with TRBJ1-6, with a possible D match to TRBD1 (6 bases). The germline V and J ends were trimmed by 2 bases and 9 bases, with 17 bases remaining between them. Germline-derived CDR1 and CDR2 are SGHVS and FQNEAQ. The length of the CDR3 is 16 residues. CDR3 in amino acids: CASSLNKDRESSPLHF. CDR3 DNA: TGTGCCAGCAGCTTAAACAAGGACAGAGAGTCTTCACCCCTCCACTTT.

As for this clone: Mismatch with germline at one junction end may stem from a read error. The chain employs TRBV7-7 and TRBJ2-2; weak D call: TRBD1 (5 bases). Germline V gene lookup returns CDR1 SSHAT and CDR2 FNYEAQ (reference sequence). The CDR3 has 14 amino acids. The chain's CDR3 is CASSRGQNTGELFF. The DNA for the CDR3 is TGTGCTAGCAGTCGCGGACAGAACACCGGGGAGCTGTTTTTT.